This T cell receptor (beta chain) was obtained from a study of blood T cell repertoires in COVID-19. Per the original methods: Reference gene primer amplification gave estimated nucleated cell counts. The method was immunoSEQ multiplex PCR; TCRdb's version includes in-frame clones alone and lacks a portion of them. V and J calls and clone size are those listed in that table; D and trimming were worked out from the DNA. Among over 200,000 clones listed, over 75% were seen once. The length of the CDR3 is 14 residues. Germline-derived CDR1 and CDR2 are SNHLY and FYNNEI. V was clipped by 7 bases and J by 0 bases, with 10 bases between them.

The clonotype was recovered from a woman aged 40 to 55 with acute or convalescent COVID-19. This chain uses TRBV2 with TRBJ1-3; tentatively, D is TRBD1 (5 bases). The specimen sequenced was peripheral blood. In DNA form, the CDR3 reads TGTGCCAGCACAGAGACAGCCTCTGGAAACACCATATATTTT. It yields the protein CASTETASGNTIYF. Based on the CDR3 plus reference TRBV2 and TRBJ1-3, the full variable domain is EPEVTQTPSHQVTQMGQEVILRCVPISNHLYFYWYRQILGQKVEFLVSFYNNEISEKSEIFDDQFSVERPDGSNFTLKIRSTKLEDSAMYFCASTETASGNTIYFGEGSWLTVV.